This T cell receptor (beta chain) appears in the sequencing data of a study of shared clonotypes between healthy human individuals. V trimming: 6 bases; J trimming: 7 bases; junction bases outside the gene matches: 4. The length of the CDR3 is 14 residues. CDR1 and CDR2 from the germline V gene are SGHTA and FQGTGA. Study-level results: Non-shared clonotypes showed lower generation probabilities than clonotypes common to all four donors. Relative to memory subsets, naive subsets generally showed larger estimated richness. Some naive CD4 clonotypes, about 5%, turned up in common across a few donors.

CD4+ cell separation produced CD45RA+ naive and CD45RA-negative memory subsets. As to this clone: Its antigen is currently unknown.

Data came from immunoSEQ multiplex PCR; TCRdb stores just in-frame clones and leaves some out. The sample holds about 1.5 million clones; around 98% are singletons and the top ten take approximately 0.45%. Sample: naive CD4+ T cells sorted from blood. Subset in this sample: CD45RA+ positively selected. The TCR was taken from a man aged 25 to 45 in good health. V and J are TRBV7-3 and TRBJ2-1; the match to TRBD2 covers 12 bases. The CDR3 coding sequence is TGTGCCAGCAGACTAGCGGGAGGCGGAAATGAGCAGTTCTTC. Translating it yields CASRLAGGGNEQFF.